These 28 T cell receptor beta chains came from one sample sequenced in a study of cytomegalovirus exposure and HLA in healthy donors. The PCR contained 60 Vbeta and 13 Jbeta primers. Sequencing used immunoSEQ multiplex PCR; TCRdb keeps in-frame clones, though not all of them. The repertoire holds 230,000 or so clones, with about 90% as singletons. The sequenced sample consisted of PBMCs. The receptors shown here come from a girl aged 2 to 10 in good health and CMV-seronegative.

The chain links TRBV9 to TRBJ2-5; tentatively, D is TRBD1 (6 bases). This CDR3 has 14 amino acids. Trimming shortened V by 0 bases and J by 4 bases, and 10 bases separated the two germline ends. Germline V gives CDR1 SGDLS, CDR2 YYNGEE. In DNA, the CDR3 is TGTGCCAGCAGCGTAGGTCTAGGGGGAGAGACCCAGTACTTC. This sequence encodes CASSVGLGGETQYF.

V is TRBV5-6 and J is TRBJ2-7; 7 positions agree with TRBD1. V shed 7 bases, J shed 4 bases, and the junction held 8 bases outside the gene matches. CDR3 length equals 13 residues. Germline V lookup: CDR1 SGHDT, CDR2 YYEEEE. The CDR3 nucleotides are TGTGCCAGCCGCCGGGACAGTTCGTACGAGCAGTACTTC. It specifies CASRRDSSYEQYF.

The J gene is TRBJ2-7, the V gene TRBV19; D gene unclear. The V end was cut by 4 bases, the J end by 6 bases, with 10 bases between. The CDR3 is 12 amino acids. CDR1 is LNHDA, CDR2 SQIVND, per germline (reference sequence). The chain's CDR3 is CASSSSGFEQYF. CDR3 bases: TGTGCCAGTAGTAGTTCCGGGTTCGAGCAGTACTTC.

The V gene is TRBV27, the J gene TRBJ2-7; D may be TRBD2 (6 bases). This CDR3 has 15 residues. Germline CDR1 and CDR2: MNHEY and SMNVEV (reference sequence). The germline V and J ends were trimmed by 5 bases and 0 bases, with 14 bases remaining between them. The CDR3 bases are TGTGCCAGCAGTATTACCGGGACTGGCTCCTACGAGCAGTACTTC. Translated, it gives CASSITGTGSYEQYF.

The CDR3 protein is CASSLIQGGSYEQYF. Written as DNA, the CDR3 is TGCGCCAGCAGCTTGATCCAGGGAGGCAGCTACGAGCAGTACTTC. This chain links TRBV5-1 with TRBJ2-7; a possible D gene is TRBD2 (6 bases). V lost 1 base, J lost 3 bases, and 14 bases lay in between. The CDR3 is 15 amino acids. From germline, CDR1 is SGHRS and CDR2 YFSETQ.

The genes are TRBV28 and TRBJ2-2; perhaps TRBD1 as D (5 bases). Germline-derived CDR1 and CDR2 are MDHEN and SYDVKM. This CDR3 spans 13 amino acids. The germline V and J ends were trimmed by 8 bases and 6 bases, with 13 bases remaining between them. The CDR3 here is CASGFQGPGELFF. For the CDR3, the DNA is TGTGCCAGCGGATTTCAGGGTCCCGGGGAGCTGTTTTTT.

J is TRBJ2-1 and V is TRBV15; D perhaps matches TRBD1 (7 bases). The CDR3 has 20 amino acids. The germline V gene has CDR1 LNHNV and CDR2 YYDKDF (reference sequence). Trimming pared 3 bases from V and 0 bases from J, leaving 24 bases between. Here the CDR3 reads CATSSPWGSGGDSSYNEQFF. DNA of the CDR3: TGTGCCACCAGCAGTCCCTGGGGTAGCGGAGGGGACAGCTCCTACAATGAGCAGTTCTTC. Together with reference TRBV15 and TRBJ2-1, the CDR3 gives the full variable domain: DAMVIQNPRYQVTQFGKPVTLSCSQTLNHNVMYWYQQKSSQAPKLLFHYYDKDFNNEADTPDNFQSRRPNTSFCFLDIRSPGLGDTAMYLCATSSPWGSGGDSSYNEQFFGPGTRLTVL.

The chain uses TRBV27 and TRBJ1-2; TRBD1 matches 12 bases. CDR1 and CDR2 (germline): MNHEY, SMNVEV (reference sequence). This CDR3 has 15 amino acids. The trim removed 7 bases at V and 6 bases at J, leaving 9 bases unmatched. The CDR3 DNA follows: TGTGCCAGCACCCATACCGGGACAGGGGGCGATGGCTACACCTTC. It translates to CASTHTGTGGDGYTF.

The V and J genes are TRBV4-1 and TRBJ2-1; TRBD2 matches at 15 bases. From germline, CDR1 is MGHRA and CDR2 YSYEKL. CDR3 length: 18 amino acids. The V and J ends lost 2 bases and 9 bases, in that order; junction bases with no gene match: 11. The chain's CDR3 is CASSQRTSGRVMFGEQFF. DNA of the CDR3: TGCGCCAGCAGCCAAAGGACTAGCGGGAGGGTGATGTTCGGTGAGCAGTTCTTC.

CDR3 in amino acids: CASSQLPSGSSYNEQFF. The CDR3 nucleotides read TGTGCCAGCTCCCAGTTGCCAAGCGGCAGCTCCTACAATGAGCAGTTCTTC. The chain combines TRBV18 with TRBJ2-1; a possible D gene is TRBD2 (5 bases). Trimming shortened V by 6 bases and J by 0 bases, and 18 bases separated the two germline ends. Germline loops: CDR1 KGHSH, CDR2 LQKENI. CDR3 length equals 17 residues.

The rearrangement uses TRBV14 and TRBJ1-5; D is unresolved. Germline loops: CDR1 SGHDN, CDR2 FVKESK. This CDR3 is built from 16 residues. Trimming cost V 0 bases and J 4 bases, with 13 bases left between them. The CDR3 DNA sequence: TGTGCCAGCAGCCAAGAGGAGGGTTTGGGGAATCAGCCCCAGCATTTT. Translating it yields CASSQEEGLGNQPQHF.

V and J are TRBV6-6 and TRBJ2-7, with D tentatively TRBD1 (6 bases). CDR3 length: 13 amino acids. The V end was cut by 3 bases, the J end by 10 bases, with 16 bases between. Per the germline V gene, CDR1 is MNHNY and CDR2 is SVGAGI (reference sequence). CDR3 sequence (DNA): TGTGCCAGCAGTTATATTACAGGGTCTATCCAGTACTTC. Encoded protein: CASSYITGSIQYF.

This clone has just one count. The V and J genes are TRBV5-1 and TRBJ2-3; weak D call: TRBD2 (5 bases). The V and J ends lost 4 bases and 5 bases respectively, with 20 bases between them. CDR1 and CDR2 from the germline V gene are SGHRS and YFSETQ. CDR3 length: 16 residues. CDR3 DNA: TGCGCCAGCAGCGGGTTGAGTCCCTCGAGCGGAGATACGCAGTATTTT. Its protein is CASSGLSPSSGDTQYF.

The chain recombines TRBV4-1 with TRBJ1-5; weak D call: TRBD1 (5 bases). The CDR3 loop spans 16 amino acids. CDR1 is MGHRA and CDR2 is YSYEKL in the germline V gene. Trimming shortened V by 1 base and J by 7 bases, and 17 bases separated the two germline ends. The DNA of the CDR3 is TGCGCCAGCAGCCAAGCTGTCGACAGTTTAATACAGCCCCAGCATTTT. This gives the protein CASSQAVDSLIQPQHF.

The V and J genes are TRBV20-1 and TRBJ1-1; D unresolved. V dropped 0 bases and J dropped 9 bases, with 8 bases sitting between them. Germline V lookup: CDR1 DFQATT, CDR2 SNEGSKA (reference sequence). The CDR3 runs to 11 residues. The CDR3: CSAREATKAFF. The DNA for the CDR3 is TGCAGTGCTAGAGAAGCGACTAAAGCTTTCTTT.

This sequence joins TRBV29-1 and TRBJ1-2; D gene uncertain. The CDR3 length is 15 residues. CDR1 is SQVTM and CDR2 is ANQGSEA in the germline V gene. V lost 0 bases and J 4 bases, leaving 15 bases between the germline ends. The CDR3 sequence is CSVEDYSRSGYGYTF. CDR3 DNA sequence: TGCAGCGTTGAAGATTACTCCCGCTCGGGCTATGGCTACACCTTC.

This clone was seen a single time. This sequence joins TRBV5-6 and TRBJ2-5; 13 bases fit TRBD2. The CDR3 loop spans 17 amino acids. V dropped 0 bases and J dropped 2; count of bases not matched to a gene: 4. Germline V gene lookup returns CDR1 SGHDT and CDR2 YYEEEE. In DNA, the CDR3 is TGTGCCAGCAGCTTGGCTCCGGGACTAGCGGGGCAAGAGACCCAGTACTTC. Translating gives CASSLAPGLAGQETQYF.

The chain uses TRBV6-1 and TRBJ1-2; tentative D call: TRBD1 (6 bases). Germline V gene lookup returns CDR1 MNHNS and CDR2 SASEGT. V lost 10 bases to trimming and J lost 6 bases, with 18 bases between them. The CDR3 spans 13 residues. The CDR3 DNA is TGTGCCACTTCTTCTGAGACAGGCAATGGCTACACCTTC. This sequence encodes CATSSETGNGYTF.

The V call is TRBV6-5, the J call TRBJ2-5, with 8 bases identical to TRBD2. The end of the DNA fits TRBJ2-7 better, so the J call may be wrong. In germline, CDR1 is MNHEY, CDR2 SVGAGI. This CDR3 spans 15 amino acids. The chain's CDR3 is CASSYSGTSSYEQYF. CDR3 DNA sequence: TGTGCCAGCAGTTACTCGGGGACTAGCTCCTACGAGCAGTACTTC.

This clone was detected once. V and J are TRBV7-9 and TRBJ2-7; D may be TRBD1 (6 bases). Deletions cut 3 bases from V and 2 bases from J, with 8 bases between. The CDR3 is made up of 13 amino acids. The germline gives CDR1 SEHNR, CDR2 FQNEAQ (reference sequence). CDR3 amino acids: CASSLDSTYEQYF. CDR3 in DNA: TGTGCCAGCAGCTTGGACAGTACCTACGAGCAGTACTTC.

The CDR3 DNA is TGTGCCAGCAGCCCGGGGTTCGCGGGTACTTACACCGGGGAGCTGTTTTTT. This translates into CASSPGFAGTYTGELFF. The chain is built from TRBV4-2 and TRBJ2-2, with D maybe TRBD2 (5 bases). This CDR3 has 17 residues. Per germline, CDR1 LGHNA and CDR2 YNFKEQ. V lost 4 bases and J 3 bases, leaving 18 bases between the germline ends.

This sequence joins TRBV27 and TRBJ2-5, with D possibly being TRBD1 (6 bases). Germline V gives CDR1 MNHEY, CDR2 SMNVEV (reference sequence). Between the trimmed V and J ends, which lost 9 bases and 2 bases, there was a span of 13 bases. There are 13 residues in the CDR3. CDR3 sequence (DNA): TGTGCCAGTAGGGACATGCTTCAAGAGACCCAGTACTTC. Translated, it gives CASRDMLQETQYF.

The chain recombines TRBV21-1 with TRBJ1-2. TRBV21-1 is deemed a pseudogene. CDR3 length equals 13 residues. The CDR3 region has the DNA TGTGCCAGCAGCAAAGGACTTACCTATGGCTACACCTTC. The encoded protein is CASSKGLTYGYTF.

V and J are TRBV10-3 and TRBJ2-3; D is undetermined. Trimming stripped 5 bases from V and 4 bases from J, with 4 bases between. The germline V gene encodes CDR1 ENHRY and CDR2 SYGVKD. CDR3 length: 11 amino acids. CDR3 amino acids: CAISLSDTQYF. Here the CDR3 DNA reads TGTGCCATCAGTCTCTCAGATACGCAGTATTTT.

This clone was detected only a few times. The chain recombines TRBV5-1 with TRBJ1-1, with a possible D match to TRBD1 (5 bases). V lost 4 bases to trimming and J lost 1 base, with 11 bases between them. In germline, CDR1 is SGHRS, CDR2 YFSETQ. CDR3 size: 14 residues. The CDR3 sequence: CASSVFDRNTEAFF. CDR3 bases: TGCGCCAGCAGCGTCTTCGACAGGAACACTGAAGCTTTCTTT.

The count of this clone is one. The rearrangement uses TRBV11-2 and TRBJ2-1; D perhaps matches TRBD1 (5 bases). Looked up from germline, CDR1 is SGHAT and CDR2 is FQNNGV. V was clipped by 10 bases and J by 1 base, with 11 bases between them. The CDR3 loop spans 13 amino acids. DNA of the CDR3: TGTGCCATCAGTAAGGGGTCCTACAATGAGCAGTTCTTC. This gives the protein CAISKGSYNEQFF.

This sequence joins TRBV6-1 and TRBJ1-2, with TRBD1 identical over 7 bases. The CDR3 length is 13 residues. Germline trimming cut 7 bases from V and 4 bases from J; bases unmatched to any gene: 6. The germline gives CDR1 MNHNS, CDR2 SASEGT. CDR3 in DNA: TGTGCCAGCACCAGGGGGGTGAGCTATGGCTACACCTTC. Its translation is CASTRGVSYGYTF.

The chain couples TRBV9 to TRBJ1-1; D not certain. Per germline, CDR1 SGDLS and CDR2 YYNGEE. The V and J ends lost 9 bases and 1 base respectively, with 16 bases between them. The length of the CDR3 is 14 residues. CDR3 sequence reads: CATARVEWNTEAFF. CDR3 in DNA: TGTGCCACCGCCCGAGTGGAGTGGAACACTGAAGCTTTCTTT. Full variable domain (rest looked up from reference TRBV9 and TRBJ1-1): DSGVTQTPKHLITATGQRVTLRCSPRSGDLSVYWYQQSLDQGLQFLIQYYNGEERAKGNILERFSAQQFPDLHSELNLSSLELGDSALYFCATARVEWNTEAFFGQGTRLTVV.